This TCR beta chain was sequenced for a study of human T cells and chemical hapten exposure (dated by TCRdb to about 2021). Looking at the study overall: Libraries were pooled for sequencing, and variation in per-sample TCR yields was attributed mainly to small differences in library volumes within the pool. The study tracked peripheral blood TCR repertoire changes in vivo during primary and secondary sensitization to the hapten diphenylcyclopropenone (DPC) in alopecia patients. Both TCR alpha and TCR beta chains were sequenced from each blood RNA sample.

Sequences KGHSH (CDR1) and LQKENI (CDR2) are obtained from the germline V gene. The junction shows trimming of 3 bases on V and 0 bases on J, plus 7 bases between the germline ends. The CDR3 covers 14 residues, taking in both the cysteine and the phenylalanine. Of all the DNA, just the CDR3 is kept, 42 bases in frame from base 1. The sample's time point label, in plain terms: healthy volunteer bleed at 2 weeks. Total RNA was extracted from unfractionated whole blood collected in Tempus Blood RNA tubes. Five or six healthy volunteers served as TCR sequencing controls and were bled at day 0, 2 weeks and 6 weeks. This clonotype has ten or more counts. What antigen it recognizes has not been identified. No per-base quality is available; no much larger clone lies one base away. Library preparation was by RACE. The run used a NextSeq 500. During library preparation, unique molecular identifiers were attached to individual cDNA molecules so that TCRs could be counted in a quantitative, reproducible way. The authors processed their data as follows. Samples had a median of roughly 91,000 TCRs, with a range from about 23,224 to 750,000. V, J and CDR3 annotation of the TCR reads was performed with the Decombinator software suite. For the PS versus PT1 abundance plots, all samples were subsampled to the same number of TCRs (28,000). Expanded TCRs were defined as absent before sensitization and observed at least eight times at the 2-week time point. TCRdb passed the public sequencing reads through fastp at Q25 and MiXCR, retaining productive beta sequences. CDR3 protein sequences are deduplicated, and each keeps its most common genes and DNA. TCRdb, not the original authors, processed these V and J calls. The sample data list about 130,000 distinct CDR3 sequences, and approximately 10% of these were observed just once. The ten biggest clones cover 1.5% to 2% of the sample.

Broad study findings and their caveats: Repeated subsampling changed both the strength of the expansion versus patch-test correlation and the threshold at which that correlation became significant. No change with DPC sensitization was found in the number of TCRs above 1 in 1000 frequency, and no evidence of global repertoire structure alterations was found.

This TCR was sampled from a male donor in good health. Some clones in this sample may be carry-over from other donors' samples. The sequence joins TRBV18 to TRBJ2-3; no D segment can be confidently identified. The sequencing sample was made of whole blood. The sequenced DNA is TGTGCCAGCTCACCGGAAACTAGCACAGATACGCAGTATTTT. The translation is CASSPETSTDTQYF.